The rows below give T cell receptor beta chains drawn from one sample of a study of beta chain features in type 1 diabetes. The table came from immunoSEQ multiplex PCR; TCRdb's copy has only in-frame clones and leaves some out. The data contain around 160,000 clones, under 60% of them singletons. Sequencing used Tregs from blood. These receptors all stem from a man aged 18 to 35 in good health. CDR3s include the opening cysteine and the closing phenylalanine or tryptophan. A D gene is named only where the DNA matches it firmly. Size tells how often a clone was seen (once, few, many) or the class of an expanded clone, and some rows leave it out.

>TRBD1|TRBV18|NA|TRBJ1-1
TGTGCCAGCTCTCAACAGGGGTTGAACACTGAAGCTTTCTTT
CASSQQGLNTEAFF
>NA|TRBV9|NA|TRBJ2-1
TGTGCCAGCAGCGTAGGAGGCACCTACAATGAGCAGTTCTTC
CASSVGGTYNEQFF
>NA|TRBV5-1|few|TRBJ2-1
TGCGCCAGCAGTCCGAGGGAGAGCGCCTACAATGAGCAGTTCTTC
CASSPRESAYNEQFF
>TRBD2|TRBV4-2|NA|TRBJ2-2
TGTGCCAGCAGCCAAGTCGCCGGACTAGCGGGAGGGAACACCGGGGAGCTGTTTTTT
CASSQVAGLAGGNTGELFF
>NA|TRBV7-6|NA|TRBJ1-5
TGTGCCAGCAGCTTAGAGCAGGGTCAGCCCCAGCATTTT
CASSLEQGQPQHF
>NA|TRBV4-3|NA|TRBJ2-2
TGCGCCAGCAGCCAAGATCCGGCGGGGTACACCGGGGAGCTGTTTTTT
CASSQDPAGYTGELFF
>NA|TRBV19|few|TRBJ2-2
TGTGCCAGTAGTATAATCTCATCGGGTCTCGGGGAGCTGTTTTTT
CASSIISSGLGELFF
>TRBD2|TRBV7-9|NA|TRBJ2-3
TGTGCCAGCACCCAAACCGGGACTACAAGCACAGATACGCAGTATTTT
CASTQTGTTSTDTQYF
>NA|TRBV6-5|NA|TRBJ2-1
TGTGCCAGCAGTTACCGGCCGCGGGGCTCCTACAATGAGCAGTTCTTC
CASSYRPRGSYNEQFF
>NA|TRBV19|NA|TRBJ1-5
TGTGCCAGTAGTATAGGAACGGCAGGGGCTAGCAATCAGCCCCAGCATTTT
CASSIGTAGASNQPQHF
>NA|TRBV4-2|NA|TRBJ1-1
TGTGCCAGCAGCCAACAGGCAGCCGCGGGGTACACTGAAGCTTTCTTT
CASSQQAAAGYTEAFF
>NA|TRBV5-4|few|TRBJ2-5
TGTGCCAGCAGCGCGGCCAGGGGCGAGACCCAGTACTTC
CASSAARGETQYF
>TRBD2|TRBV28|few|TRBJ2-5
TGTGCCAGCAGTGCCGGGGGGGAAGAGACCCAGTACTTC
CASSAGGEETQYF
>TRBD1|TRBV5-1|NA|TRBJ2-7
TGCGCCAGCTCCTCCCTGACAGGGGAAAACTACGAGCAGTACTTC
CASSSLTGENYEQYF
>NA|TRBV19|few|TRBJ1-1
TGTGCCAGTAGTAGTCATAGGGAGGACACTGAAGCTTTCTTT
CASSSHREDTEAFF
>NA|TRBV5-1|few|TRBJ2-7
TGCGCCAGCAGCTTTAGAGAACCTACCTACGAGCAGTACTTC
CASSFREPTYEQYF
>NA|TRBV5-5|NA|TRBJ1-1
TGTGCCAGCAGCACCCACCCGAGGCCAGACACTGAAGCTTTCTTT
CASSTHPRPDTEAFF
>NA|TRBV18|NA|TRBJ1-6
TGTGCCAGCTCAGAGCAGGGGTATAATTCCCCCCTCCACTTT
CASSEQGYNSPLHF
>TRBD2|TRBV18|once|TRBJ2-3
TGTGCCAGCTCACACAATAGCGGGGCGCACACAGATACGCAGTATTTT
CASSHNSGAHTDTQYF
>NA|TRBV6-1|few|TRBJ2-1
TGTGCCAGCAACATATTCCGGGAACAACAGTTCTTC
CASNIFREQQFF
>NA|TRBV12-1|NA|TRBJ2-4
TGTGCCAGCAGCACACATCTTCCTAAAAACATTCAGTACTTC
CASSTHLPKNIQYF
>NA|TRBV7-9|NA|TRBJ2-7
TGTGCCAGCAGCCTCAGCTACGAGCAGTACTTC
CASSLSYEQYF
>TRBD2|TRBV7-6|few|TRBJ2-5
TGTGCCAGCAGCACTAGCGGGAGGGCTTTGGAGACCCAGTACTTC
CASSTSGRALETQYF
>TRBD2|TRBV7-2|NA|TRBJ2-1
TGTGCCAGCAGCCTAGGGGGACTAGCGGGAACCGATGAGCAGTTCTTC
CASSLGGLAGTDEQFF
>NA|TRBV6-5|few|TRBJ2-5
TGTGCCAGCAGTTACTCGCCGGGACACCCCCAGGCCCAGTACTTC
CASSYSPGHPQAQYF
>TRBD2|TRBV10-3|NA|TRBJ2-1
TGTGCCATCAGTGGTTCGGGACTAGCGGGAGTCTACAATGAGCAGTTCTTC
CAISGSGLAGVYNEQFF
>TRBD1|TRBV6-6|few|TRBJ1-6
TGTGCCAGCAGTTACGGACAGGCGGATTCACCCCTCCACTTT
CASSYGQADSPLHF
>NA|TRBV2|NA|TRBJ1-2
TGTGCCAGCCTCCGGGACTTCTATTCCCAAATCTATGGCTACACCTTC
CASLRDFYSQIYGYTF
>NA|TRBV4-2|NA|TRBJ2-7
TGTGCCAGCAGCCAAGACCAACGGGAGAATTACGAGCAGTACTTC
CASSQDQRENYEQYF
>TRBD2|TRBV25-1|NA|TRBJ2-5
TGTGCCAGCAGCCCAGGAACGGCGGGAGTAGGCTGGATGGAGACCCAGTACTTC
CASSPGTAGVGWMETQYF
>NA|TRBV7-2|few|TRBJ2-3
TGTGCCAGCAGCTTATCGGTCCTACTCACAGATACGCAGTATTTT
CASSLSVLLTDTQYF
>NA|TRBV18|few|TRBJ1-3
TGTGCCAGCTCACCTCCGGGACGGGACTACTCTGGAAACACCATATATTTT
CASSPPGRDYSGNTIYF
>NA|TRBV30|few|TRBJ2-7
TGTGCCTGGAGTAGGAGGCTAGGGCCTCTGAGCTCCTACGAGCAGTACTTC
CAWSRRLGPLSSYEQYF
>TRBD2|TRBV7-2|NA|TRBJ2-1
TGTGCCAGCAGCTTAGTGCGGGGGGAACACAATGAGCAGTTCTTC
CASSLVRGEHNEQFF
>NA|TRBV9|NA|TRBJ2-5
TGTGCCAGCAGCGTCTCGACTCGCGCCGGGGAGACCCAGTACTTC
CASSVSTRAGETQYF
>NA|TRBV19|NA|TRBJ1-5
TGTGCCAGTAGTATCGGGAGAGGCCGCTCCAATCAGCCCCAGCATTTT
CASSIGRGRSNQPQHF
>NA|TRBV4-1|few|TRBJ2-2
TGCGCCAGCAGCCGCCAGGTCAGCTACACCGGGGAGCTGTTTTTT
CASSRQVSYTGELFF
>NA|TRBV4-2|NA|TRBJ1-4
TGTGCCAGCAGCCAAGGCCAGGGCCTCCGGCTTGAAAAACTGTTTTTT
CASSQGQGLRLEKLFF
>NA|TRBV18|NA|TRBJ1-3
TGTGCCAGCTCCCCAACCCCGCCAGGGGCGGGTGGAAACACCATATATTTT
CASSPTPPGAGGNTIYF
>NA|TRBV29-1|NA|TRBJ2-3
TGCAGCGTTGCGTCTAACAGGGTAACAGATACGCAGTATTTT
CSVASNRVTDTQYF
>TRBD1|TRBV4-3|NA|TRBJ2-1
TGCGCCAGCAGCCAAGGGACAGGGGGAACTGGTGGCTACAATGAGCAGTTCTTC
CASSQGTGGTGGYNEQFF
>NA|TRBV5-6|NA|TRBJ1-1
TGTGCCAGCAGCTTGGTCCCCCGGGGTAGCGGCACTGAAGCTTTCTTT
CASSLVPRGSGTEAFF
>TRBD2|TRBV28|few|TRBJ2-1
TGTGCCAGCAGTATAAGTAGCGGGAGGACTTACAATGAGCAGTTCTTC
CASSISSGRTYNEQFF
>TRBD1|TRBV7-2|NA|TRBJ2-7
TGTGCCAGCAGCCTTGGGACAGGTGCTTCCTACGAGCAGTACTTC
CASSLGTGASYEQYF
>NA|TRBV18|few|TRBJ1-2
TGTGCCAGCTCACCCCGGGGGTTGTATGGCTACACCTTC
CASSPRGLYGYTF
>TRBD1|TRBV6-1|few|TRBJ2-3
TGTGCCAGCATTAGGACAGGGGGCACAGATACGCAGTATTTT
CASIRTGGTDTQYF